The entry below gives a single TCR beta chain sequence along with its context. The source of the sample is a study of blood T cell repertoires in COVID-19. Sequencing used immunoSEQ multiplex PCR; TCRdb keeps in-frame clones, though not all of them. The table lists approximately 200,000 clones, approximately 83% of them singletons, with about 2.3% in the top ten. The CDR3 is 15 amino acids. Germline assignment: CDR1 SGHDN and CDR2 FVKESK. V lost 4 bases and J 1 base, leaving 11 bases between the germline ends. Sequenced material: peripheral blood. V gene TRBV14 combines with J gene TRBJ2-1; D remains unclear. The receptor comes from a woman aged 55-69 years with acute or convalescent COVID-19. CDR3 sequence (DNA): TGTGCCAGCAGCCCAGAGAGAAAATCCTACAATGAGCAGTTCTTC. This codes for CASSPERKSYNEQFF.